The present T cell receptor beta chain was sequenced within a study of T cells in Graves' hyperthyroidism and ophthalmopathy. Study-wide findings and caveats: Most thyroid clonotypes with frequency above 0.001 were detected in blood.

Researchers defined stable Graves' hyperthyroidism as no ophthalmopathy progression within 18 months. Remarks on this clonotype: What it binds is unknown.

The CDR3 length is 14 residues. Trimming pared 4 bases from V and 6 bases from J, leaving 13 bases between. Germline CDR1 LNHDA, CDR2 SQIVND (reference sequence). RNA transcripts provided the source from which TCR beta CDR3 regions were amplified. HTBI primers drove first-round RT-PCR of the TCR CDR3. TCRdb ran MiXCR on the multiplex PCR reads and lists one entry per CDR3 protein. The profile covers over 450,000 distinct CDR3 sequences, with about an eighth appearing a single time and roughly 17% taken by the ten largest. The source material was blood. The TCR was taken from a woman aged 18-29 years with Graves' hyperthyroidism. The V and J genes are TRBV19 and TRBJ2-1, with a weak D call TRBD2 (5 bases). CDR3 amino acids: CASSRSSSVNEQFF. CDR3 DNA sequence: TGTGCCAGTAGTAGGTCTAGCAGTGTCAATGAGCAGTTCTTC.